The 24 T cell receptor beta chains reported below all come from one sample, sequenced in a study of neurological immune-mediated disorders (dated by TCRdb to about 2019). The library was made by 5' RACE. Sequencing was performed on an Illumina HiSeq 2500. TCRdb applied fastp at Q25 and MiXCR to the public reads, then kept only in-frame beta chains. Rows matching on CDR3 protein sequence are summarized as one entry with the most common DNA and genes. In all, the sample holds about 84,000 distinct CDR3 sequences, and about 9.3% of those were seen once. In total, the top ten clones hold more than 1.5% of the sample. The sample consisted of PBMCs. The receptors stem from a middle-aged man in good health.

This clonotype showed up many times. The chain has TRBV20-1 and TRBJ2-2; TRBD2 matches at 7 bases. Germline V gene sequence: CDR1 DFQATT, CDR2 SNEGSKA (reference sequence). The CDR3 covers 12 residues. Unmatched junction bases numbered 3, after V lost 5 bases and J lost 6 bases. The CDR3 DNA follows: TGCAGTGCTTCCCGGGGGGCCGGGGAGCTGTTTTTT. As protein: CSASRGAGELFF.

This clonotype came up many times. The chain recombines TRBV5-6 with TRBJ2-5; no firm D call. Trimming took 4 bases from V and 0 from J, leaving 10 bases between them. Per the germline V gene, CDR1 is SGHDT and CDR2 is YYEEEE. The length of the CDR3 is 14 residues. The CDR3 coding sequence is TGTGCCAGCAGCACAATTAGGGACCAAGAGACCCAGTACTTC. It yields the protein CASSTIRDQETQYF.

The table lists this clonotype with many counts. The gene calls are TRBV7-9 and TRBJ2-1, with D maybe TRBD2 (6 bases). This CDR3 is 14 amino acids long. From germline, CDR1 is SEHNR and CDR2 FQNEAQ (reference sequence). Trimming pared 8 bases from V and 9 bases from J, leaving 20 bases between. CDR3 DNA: TGTGCCAGCGTAGTTGGAGGGGAGGCGAGTGAGCAGTTCTTC. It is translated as CASVVGGEASEQFF.

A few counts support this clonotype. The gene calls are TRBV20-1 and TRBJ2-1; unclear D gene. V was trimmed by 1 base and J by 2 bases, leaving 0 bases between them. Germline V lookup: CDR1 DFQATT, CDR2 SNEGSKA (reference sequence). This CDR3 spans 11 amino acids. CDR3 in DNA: TGCAGTGCTAGAGCCTACAATGAGCAGTTCTTC. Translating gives CSARAYNEQFF.

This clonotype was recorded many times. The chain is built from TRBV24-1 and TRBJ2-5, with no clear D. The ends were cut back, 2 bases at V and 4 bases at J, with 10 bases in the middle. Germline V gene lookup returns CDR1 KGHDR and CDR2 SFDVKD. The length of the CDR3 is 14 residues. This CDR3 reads CATSDSGPTETQYF. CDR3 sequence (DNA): TGTGCCACCAGTGATTCCGGTCCGACAGAGACCCAGTACTTC.

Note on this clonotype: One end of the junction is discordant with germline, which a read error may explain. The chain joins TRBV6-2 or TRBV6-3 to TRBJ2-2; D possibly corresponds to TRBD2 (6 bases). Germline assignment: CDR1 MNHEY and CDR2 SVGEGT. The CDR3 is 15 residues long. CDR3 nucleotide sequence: TGTGCCCTCCACCCATGGGGAGGACCCACCTGGGAGCTGTTTTTT. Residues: CALHPWGGPTWELFF.

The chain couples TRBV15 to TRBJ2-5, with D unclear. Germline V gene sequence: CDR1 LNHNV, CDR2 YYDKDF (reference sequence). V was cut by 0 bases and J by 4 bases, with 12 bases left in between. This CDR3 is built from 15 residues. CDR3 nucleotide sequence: TGTGCCACCAGCAGAGAACTGACCAAAAGAGAGACCCAGTACTTC. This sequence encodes CATSRELTKRETQYF. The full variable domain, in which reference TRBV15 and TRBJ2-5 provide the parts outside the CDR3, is DAMVIQNPRYQVTQFGKPVTLSCSQTLNHNVMYWYQQKSSQAPKLLFHYYDKDFNNEADTPDNFQSRRPNTSFCFLDIRSPGLGDTAMYLCATSRELTKRETQYFGPGTRLLVL.

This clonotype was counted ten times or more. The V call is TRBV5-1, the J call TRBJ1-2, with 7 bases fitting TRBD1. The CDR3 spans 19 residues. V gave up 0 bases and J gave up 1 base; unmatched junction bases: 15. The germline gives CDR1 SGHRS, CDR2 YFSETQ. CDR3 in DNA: TGCGCCAGCAGCTTGGACGGTAGGGGGCTCGAGCGGATTAACTATGGCTACACCTTC. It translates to CASSLDGRGLERINYGYTF.

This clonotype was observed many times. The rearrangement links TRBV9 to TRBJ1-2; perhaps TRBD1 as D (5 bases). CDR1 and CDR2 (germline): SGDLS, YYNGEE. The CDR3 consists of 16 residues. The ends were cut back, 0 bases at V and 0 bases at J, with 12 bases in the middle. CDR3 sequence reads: CASSVEGEVANYGYTF. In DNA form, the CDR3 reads TGTGCCAGCAGCGTAGAAGGGGAAGTGGCTAACTATGGCTACACCTTC.

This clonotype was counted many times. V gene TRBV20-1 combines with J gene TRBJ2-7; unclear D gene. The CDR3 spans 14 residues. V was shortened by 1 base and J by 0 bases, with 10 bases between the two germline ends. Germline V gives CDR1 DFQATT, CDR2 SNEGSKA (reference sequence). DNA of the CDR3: TGCAGTGCTAGAGTCGATGATGCCTCCTACGAGCAGTACTTC. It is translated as CSARVDDASYEQYF.

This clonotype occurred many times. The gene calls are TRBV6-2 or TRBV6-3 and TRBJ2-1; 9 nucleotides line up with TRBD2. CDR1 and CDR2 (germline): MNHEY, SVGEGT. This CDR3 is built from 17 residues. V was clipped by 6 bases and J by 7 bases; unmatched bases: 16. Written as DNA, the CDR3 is TGTGCCAGCAGCCCTGGCACTCTAGCGGGGTTGGGGAATGAGCAGTTCTTC. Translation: CASSPGTLAGLGNEQFF.

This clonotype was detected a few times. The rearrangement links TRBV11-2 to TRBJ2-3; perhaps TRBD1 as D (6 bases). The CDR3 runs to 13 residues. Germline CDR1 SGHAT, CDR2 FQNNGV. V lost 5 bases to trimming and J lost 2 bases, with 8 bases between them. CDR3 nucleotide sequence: TGTGCCAGCAGCCGACAGGTCACAGATACGCAGTATTTT. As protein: CASSRQVTDTQYF. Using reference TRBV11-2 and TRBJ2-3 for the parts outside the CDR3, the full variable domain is EAGVAQSPRYKIIEKRQSVAFWCNPISGHATLYWYQQILGQGPKLLIQFQNNGVVDDSQLPKDRFSAERLKGVDSTLKIQPAKLEDSAVYLCASSRQVTDTQYFGPGTRLTVL.

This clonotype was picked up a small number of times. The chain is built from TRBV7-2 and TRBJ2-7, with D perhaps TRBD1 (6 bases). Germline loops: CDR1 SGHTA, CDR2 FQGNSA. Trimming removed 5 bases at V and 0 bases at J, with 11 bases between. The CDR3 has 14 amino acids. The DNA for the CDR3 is TGTGCCAGCAGCGCCAGGGGTAACTCCTACGAGCAGTACTTC. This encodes CASSARGNSYEQYF.

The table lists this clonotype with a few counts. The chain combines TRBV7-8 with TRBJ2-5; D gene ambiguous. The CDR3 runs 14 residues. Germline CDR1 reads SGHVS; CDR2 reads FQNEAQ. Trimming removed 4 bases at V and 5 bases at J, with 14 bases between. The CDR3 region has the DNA TGTGCCAGCAGCTCCGCACTTGTGGGGGAGACCCAGTACTTC. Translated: CASSSALVGETQYF.

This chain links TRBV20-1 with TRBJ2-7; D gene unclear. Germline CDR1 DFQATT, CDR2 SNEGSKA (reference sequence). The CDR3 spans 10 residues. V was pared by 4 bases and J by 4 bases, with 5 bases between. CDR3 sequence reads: CSANDYEQYF. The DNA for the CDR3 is TGCAGTGCTAACGATTACGAGCAGTACTTC.

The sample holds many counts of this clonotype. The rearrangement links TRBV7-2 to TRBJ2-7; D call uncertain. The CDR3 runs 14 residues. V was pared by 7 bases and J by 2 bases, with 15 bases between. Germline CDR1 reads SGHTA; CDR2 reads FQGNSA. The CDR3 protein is CASNPRNSAYEQYF. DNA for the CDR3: TGTGCCAGCAACCCCAGGAATTCAGCCTACGAGCAGTACTTC.

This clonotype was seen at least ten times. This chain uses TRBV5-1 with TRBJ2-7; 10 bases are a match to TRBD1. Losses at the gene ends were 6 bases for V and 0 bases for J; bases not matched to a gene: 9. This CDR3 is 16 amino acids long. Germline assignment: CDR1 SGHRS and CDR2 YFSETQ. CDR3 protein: CASTYGGTGDSYEQYF. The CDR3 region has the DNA TGCGCCAGCACCTATGGGGGGACAGGGGACTCCTACGAGCAGTACTTC.

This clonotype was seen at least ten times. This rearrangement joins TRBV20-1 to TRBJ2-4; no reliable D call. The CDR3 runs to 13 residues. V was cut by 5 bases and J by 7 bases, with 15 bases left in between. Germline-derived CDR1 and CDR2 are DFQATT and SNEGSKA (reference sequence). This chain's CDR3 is CSASQGIWNIQYF. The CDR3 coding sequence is TGCAGTGCTTCTCAAGGGATTTGGAACATTCAGTACTTC.

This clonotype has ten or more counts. CDR3 DNA sequence: TGTGCCAGCAGCTTAAGAAGGCCGGGCTCTGGCTACACCTTC. The encoded protein is CASSLRRPGSGYTF. The chain employs TRBV7-3 and TRBJ1-2; D gene ambiguous. The CDR3 spans 14 residues. Germline V gene data show CDR1 as SGHTA and CDR2 as FQGTGA. Trimming took off 1 base at V and 7 bases at J, with 13 bases between the two ends.

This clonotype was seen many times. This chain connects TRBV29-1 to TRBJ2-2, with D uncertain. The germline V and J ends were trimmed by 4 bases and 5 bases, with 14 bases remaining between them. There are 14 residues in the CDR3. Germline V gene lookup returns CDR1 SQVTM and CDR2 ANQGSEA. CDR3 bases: TGCAGCGTTGGTCAAGGGATCGGAACCGGGGAGCTGTTTTTT. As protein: CSVGQGIGTGELFF.

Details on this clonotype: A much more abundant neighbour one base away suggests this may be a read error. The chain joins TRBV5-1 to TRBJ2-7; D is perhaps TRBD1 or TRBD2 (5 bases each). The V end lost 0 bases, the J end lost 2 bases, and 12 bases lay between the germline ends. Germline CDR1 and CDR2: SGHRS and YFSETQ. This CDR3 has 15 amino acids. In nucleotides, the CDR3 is TGCGCCAGCAGCTTGGATACATGGGGACCCTACGAGCAGTACTTC. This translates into CASSLDTWGPYEQYF.

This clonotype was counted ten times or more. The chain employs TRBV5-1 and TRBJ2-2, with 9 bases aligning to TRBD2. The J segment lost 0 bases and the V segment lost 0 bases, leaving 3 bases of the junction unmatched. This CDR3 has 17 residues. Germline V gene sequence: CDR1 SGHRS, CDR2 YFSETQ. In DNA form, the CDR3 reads TGCGCCAGCAGCTTGGCCGCTAGCGGGGCGAACACCGGGGAGCTGTTTTTT. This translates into CASSLAASGANTGELFF.

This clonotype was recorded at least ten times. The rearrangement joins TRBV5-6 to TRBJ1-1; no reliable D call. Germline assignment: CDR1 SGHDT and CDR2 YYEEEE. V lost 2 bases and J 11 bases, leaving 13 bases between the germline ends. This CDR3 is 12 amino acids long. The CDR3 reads CASSLGGEEAFF. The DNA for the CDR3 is TGTGCCAGCAGCTTAGGCGGTGAGGAGGCTTTCTTT.

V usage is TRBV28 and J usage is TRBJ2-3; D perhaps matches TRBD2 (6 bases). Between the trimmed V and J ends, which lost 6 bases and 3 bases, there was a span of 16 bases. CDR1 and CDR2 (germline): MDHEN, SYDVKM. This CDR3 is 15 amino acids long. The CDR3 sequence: CASSSLGGSTDTQYF. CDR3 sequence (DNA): TGTGCCAGCAGCTCCCTGGGGGGATCGACAGATACGCAGTATTTT. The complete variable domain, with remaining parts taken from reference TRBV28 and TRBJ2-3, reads DVKVTQSSRYLVKRTGEKVFLECVQDMDHENMFWYRQDPGLGLRLIYFSYDVKMKEKGDIPEGYSVSREKKERFSLILESASTNQTSMYLCASSSLGGSTDTQYFGPGTRLTVL.